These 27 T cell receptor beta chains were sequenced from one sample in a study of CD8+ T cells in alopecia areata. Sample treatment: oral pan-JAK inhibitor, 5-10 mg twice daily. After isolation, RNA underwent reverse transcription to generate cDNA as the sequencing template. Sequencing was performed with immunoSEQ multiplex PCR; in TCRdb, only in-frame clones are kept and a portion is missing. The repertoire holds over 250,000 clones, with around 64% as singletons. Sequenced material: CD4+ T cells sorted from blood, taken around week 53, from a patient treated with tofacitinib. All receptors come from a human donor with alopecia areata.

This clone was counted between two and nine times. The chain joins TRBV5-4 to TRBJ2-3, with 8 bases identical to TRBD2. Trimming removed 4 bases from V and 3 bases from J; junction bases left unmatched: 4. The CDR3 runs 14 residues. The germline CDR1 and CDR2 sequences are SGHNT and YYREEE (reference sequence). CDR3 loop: CASSRGGQTDTQYF. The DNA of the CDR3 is TGTGCCAGCAGCCGGGGGGGCCAGACAGATACGCAGTATTTT.

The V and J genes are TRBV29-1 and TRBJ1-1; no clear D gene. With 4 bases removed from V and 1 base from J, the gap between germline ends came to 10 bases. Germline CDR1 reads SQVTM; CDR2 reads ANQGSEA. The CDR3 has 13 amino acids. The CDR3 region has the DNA TGCAGCGTTGCCCTACTGGGGAACACTGAAGCTTTCTTT. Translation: CSVALLGNTEAFF.

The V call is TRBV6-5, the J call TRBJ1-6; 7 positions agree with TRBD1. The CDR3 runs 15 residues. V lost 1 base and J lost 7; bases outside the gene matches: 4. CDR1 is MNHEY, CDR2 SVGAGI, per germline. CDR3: CASSYWDRSNSPLHF. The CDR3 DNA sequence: TGTGCCAGCAGTTACTGGGACAGAAGCAATTCACCCCTCCACTTT.

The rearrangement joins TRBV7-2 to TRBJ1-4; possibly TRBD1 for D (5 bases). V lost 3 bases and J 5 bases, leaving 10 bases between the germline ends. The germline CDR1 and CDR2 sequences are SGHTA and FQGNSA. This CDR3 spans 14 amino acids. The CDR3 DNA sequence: TGTGCCAGCAGCTTGGGGACTGGGAATGAAAAACTGTTTTTT. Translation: CASSLGTGNEKLFF.

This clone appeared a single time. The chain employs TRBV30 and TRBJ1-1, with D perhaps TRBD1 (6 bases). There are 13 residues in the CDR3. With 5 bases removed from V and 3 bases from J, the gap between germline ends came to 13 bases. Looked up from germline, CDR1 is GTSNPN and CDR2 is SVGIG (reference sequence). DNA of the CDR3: TGTGCCTGGCAGACAGGAGGGGACACTGAAGCTTTCTTT. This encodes CAWQTGGDTEAFF.

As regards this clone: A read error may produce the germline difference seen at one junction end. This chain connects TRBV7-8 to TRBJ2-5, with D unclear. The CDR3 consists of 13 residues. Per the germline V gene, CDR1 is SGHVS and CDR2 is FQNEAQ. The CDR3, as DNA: TGTGCCAGCCGCTTGGGGTTCCAAGAGACCCAGTACTTC. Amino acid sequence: CASRLGFQETQYF. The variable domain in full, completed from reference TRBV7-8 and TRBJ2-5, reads GAGVSQSPRYKVAKRGQDVALRCDPISGHVSLFWYQQALGQGPEFLTYFQNEAQLDKSGLPSDRFFAERPEGSVSTLKIQRTQQEDSAVYLCASRLGFQETQYFGPGTRLLVL.

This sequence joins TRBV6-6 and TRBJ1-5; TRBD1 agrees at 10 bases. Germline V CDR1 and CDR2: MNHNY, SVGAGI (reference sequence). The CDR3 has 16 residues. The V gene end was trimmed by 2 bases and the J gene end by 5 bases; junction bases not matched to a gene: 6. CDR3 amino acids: CASSYPNDRGHQPQHF. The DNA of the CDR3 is TGTGCCAGCAGTTACCCAAACGACAGGGGGCATCAGCCCCAGCATTTT.

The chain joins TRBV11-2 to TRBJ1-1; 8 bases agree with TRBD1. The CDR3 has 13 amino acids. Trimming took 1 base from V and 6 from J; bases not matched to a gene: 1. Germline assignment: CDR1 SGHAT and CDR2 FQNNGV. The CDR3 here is CASSLAGGPEAFF. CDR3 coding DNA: TGTGCCAGCAGCTTAGCAGGGGGCCCTGAAGCTTTCTTT.

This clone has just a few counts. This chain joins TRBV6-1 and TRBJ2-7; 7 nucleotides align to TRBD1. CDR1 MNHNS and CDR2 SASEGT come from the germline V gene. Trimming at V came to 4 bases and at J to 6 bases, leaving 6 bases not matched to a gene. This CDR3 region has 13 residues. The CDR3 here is CASSVRDSIEQYF. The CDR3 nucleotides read TGTGCCAGCAGTGTCCGGGACAGCATCGAGCAGTACTTC.

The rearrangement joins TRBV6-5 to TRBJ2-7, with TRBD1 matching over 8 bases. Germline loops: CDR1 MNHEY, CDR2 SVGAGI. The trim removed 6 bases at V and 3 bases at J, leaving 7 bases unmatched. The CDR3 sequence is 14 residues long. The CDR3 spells CASRRGTGRYEQYF. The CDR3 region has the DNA TGTGCCAGCAGGCGAGGGACAGGCCGCTACGAGCAGTACTTC.

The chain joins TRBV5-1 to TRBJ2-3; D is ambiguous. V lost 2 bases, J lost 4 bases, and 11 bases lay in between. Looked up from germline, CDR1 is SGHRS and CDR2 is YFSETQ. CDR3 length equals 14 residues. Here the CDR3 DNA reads TGCGCCAGCAGCTTTTCCCAGGAACCAGATACGCAGTATTTT. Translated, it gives CASSFSQEPDTQYF.

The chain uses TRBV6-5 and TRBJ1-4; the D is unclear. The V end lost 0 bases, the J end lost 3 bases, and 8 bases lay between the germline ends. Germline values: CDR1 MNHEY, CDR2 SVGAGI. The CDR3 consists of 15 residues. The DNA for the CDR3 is TGTGCCAGCAGTTACTCGGAACAGTCTAATGAAAAACTGTTTTTT. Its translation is CASSYSEQSNEKLFF.

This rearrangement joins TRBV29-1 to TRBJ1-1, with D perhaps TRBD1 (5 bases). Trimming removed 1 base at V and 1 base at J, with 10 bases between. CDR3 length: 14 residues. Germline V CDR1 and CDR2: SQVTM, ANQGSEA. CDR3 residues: CSVEARGGNTEAFF. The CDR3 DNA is TGCAGCGTTGAAGCGAGGGGCGGGAACACTGAAGCTTTCTTT.

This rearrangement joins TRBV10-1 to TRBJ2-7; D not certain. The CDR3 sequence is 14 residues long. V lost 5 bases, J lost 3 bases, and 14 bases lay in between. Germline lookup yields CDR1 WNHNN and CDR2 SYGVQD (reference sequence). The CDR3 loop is CASSSGTTLYEQYF. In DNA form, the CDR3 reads TGCGCCAGCAGTTCAGGCACCACGCTCTACGAGCAGTACTTC.

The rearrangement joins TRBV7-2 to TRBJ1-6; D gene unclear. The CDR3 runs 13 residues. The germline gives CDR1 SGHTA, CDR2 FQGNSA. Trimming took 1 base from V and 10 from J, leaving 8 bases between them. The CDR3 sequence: CASSLGGGSPLHF. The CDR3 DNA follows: TGTGCCAGCAGCTTAGGGGGTGGCTCACCCCTCCACTTT. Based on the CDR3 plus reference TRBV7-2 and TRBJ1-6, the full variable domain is GAGVSQSPSNKVTEKGKDVELRCDPISGHTALYWYRQSLGQGLEFLIYFQGNSAPDKSGLPSDRFSAERTGGSVSTLTIQRTQQEDSAVYLCASSLGGGSPLHFGNGTRLTVT.

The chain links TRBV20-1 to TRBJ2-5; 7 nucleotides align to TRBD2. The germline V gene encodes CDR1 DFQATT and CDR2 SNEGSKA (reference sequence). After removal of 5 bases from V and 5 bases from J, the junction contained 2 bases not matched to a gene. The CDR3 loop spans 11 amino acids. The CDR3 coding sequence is TGCAGTGCTGGGAGGGACGAGACCCAGTACTTC. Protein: CSAGRDETQYF.

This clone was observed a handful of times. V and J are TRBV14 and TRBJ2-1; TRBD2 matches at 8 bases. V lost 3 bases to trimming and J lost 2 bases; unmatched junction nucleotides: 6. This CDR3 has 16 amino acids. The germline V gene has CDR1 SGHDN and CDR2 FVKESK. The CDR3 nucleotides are TGTGCCAGCAGCCATCCGGGGGGGTTCCCCTACAATGAGCAGTTCTTC. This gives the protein CASSHPGGFPYNEQFF. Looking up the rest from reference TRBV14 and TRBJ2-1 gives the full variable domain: EAGVTQFPSHSVIEKGQTVTLRCDPISGHDNLYWYRRVMGKEIKFLLHFVKESKQDESGMPNNRFLAERTGGTYSTLKVQPAELEDSGVYFCASSHPGGFPYNEQFFGPGTRLTVL.

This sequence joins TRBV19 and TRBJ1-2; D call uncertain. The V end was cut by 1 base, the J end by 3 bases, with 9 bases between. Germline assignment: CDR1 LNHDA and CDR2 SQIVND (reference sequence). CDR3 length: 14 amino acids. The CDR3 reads CASSIGTWDYGYTF. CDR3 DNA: TGTGCCAGTAGTATAGGAACCTGGGACTATGGCTACACCTTC.

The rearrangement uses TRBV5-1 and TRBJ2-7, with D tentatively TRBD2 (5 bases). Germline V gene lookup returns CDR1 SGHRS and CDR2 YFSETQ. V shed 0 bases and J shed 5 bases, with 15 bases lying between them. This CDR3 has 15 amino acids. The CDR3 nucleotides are TGCGCCAGCAGCTTGGCCCTTCACGAGGGCGACGAGCAGTACTTC. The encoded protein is CASSLALHEGDEQYF.

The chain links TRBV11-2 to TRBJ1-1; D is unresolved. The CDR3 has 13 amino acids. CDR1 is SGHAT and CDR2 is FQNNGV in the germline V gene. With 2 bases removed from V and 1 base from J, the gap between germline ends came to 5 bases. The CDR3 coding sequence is TGTGCCAGCAGCTTAATGGAGAACACTGAAGCTTTCTTT. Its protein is CASSLMENTEAFF.

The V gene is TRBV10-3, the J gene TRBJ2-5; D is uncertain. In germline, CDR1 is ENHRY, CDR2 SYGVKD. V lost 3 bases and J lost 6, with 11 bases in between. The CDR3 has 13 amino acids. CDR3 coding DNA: TGTGCCATCAGTGAATCGACGGGCCAGACCCAGTACTTC. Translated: CAISESTGQTQYF.

CDR3: CASSPKATNEKLFF. CDR3 coding DNA: TGTGCCAGCTCACCCAAAGCAACTAATGAAAAACTGTTTTTT. The chain recombines TRBV18 with TRBJ1-4, with D unresolved. Germline-derived CDR1 and CDR2 are KGHSH and LQKENI. Trimming left V 3 bases short and J 0 bases short, with 5 bases between. The CDR3 runs to 14 residues.

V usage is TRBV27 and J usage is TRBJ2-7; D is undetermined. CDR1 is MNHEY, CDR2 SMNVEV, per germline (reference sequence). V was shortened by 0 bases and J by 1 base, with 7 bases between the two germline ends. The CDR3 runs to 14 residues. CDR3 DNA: TGTGCCAGCAGTTTATCGCGGCAATCCTACGAGCAGTACTTC. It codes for CASSLSRQSYEQYF.

CDR3 in amino acids: CASSPGLAGGPDTQYF. CDR3 coding DNA: TGTGCCAGCAGTCCGGGACTAGCGGGGGGCCCAGATACGCAGTATTTT. The chain uses TRBV2 and TRBJ2-3, with 15 bases matching TRBD2. The germline V gene encodes CDR1 SNHLY and CDR2 FYNNEI. The CDR3 loop spans 16 amino acids. V shed 5 bases and J 4 bases; nucleotides not matched to a gene: 4.

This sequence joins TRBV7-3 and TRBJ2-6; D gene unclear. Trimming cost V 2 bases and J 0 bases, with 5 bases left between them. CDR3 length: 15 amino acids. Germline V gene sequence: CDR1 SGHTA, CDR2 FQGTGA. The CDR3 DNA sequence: TGTGCCAGCAGCTTAGGCAGCTCTGGGGCCAACGTCCTGACTTTC. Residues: CASSLGSSGANVLTF.

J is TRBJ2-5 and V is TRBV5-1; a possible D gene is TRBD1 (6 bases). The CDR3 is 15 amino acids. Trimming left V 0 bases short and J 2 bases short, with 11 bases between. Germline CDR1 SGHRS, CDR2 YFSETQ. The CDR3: CASSLAQGYQETQYF. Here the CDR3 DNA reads TGCGCCAGCAGCTTGGCCCAGGGGTATCAAGAGACCCAGTACTTC.

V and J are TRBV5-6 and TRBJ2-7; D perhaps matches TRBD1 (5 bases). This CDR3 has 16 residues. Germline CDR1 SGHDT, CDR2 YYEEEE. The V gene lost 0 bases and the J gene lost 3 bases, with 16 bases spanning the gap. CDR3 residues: CASSLASRQGDYEQYF. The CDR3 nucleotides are TGTGCCAGCAGCTTGGCCTCGAGACAAGGGGACTACGAGCAGTACTTC. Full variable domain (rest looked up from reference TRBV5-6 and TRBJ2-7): DAGVTQSPTHLIKTRGQQVTLRCSPKSGHDTVSWYQQALGQGPQFIFQYYEEEERQRGNFPDRFSGHQFPNYSSELNVNALLLGDSALYLCASSLASRQGDYEQYFGPGTRLTVT.